This note documents a single T cell receptor (beta chain) sequence. Its target is not known. This may be a read error: a much more frequent sequence differs by one nucleotide. The data stem from a study of blood T cells in healthy people across ages. Study-level background: Capturing about one barcoded beta molecule per two T cells was achieved by template switching. Study results and limitations: PBMC samples, being unsorted, prevented any conclusive comparison of naive and antigen-experienced cells.

Sample-barcoded 5' priming and a J-beta primer mix drove a second PCR of 7 to 11 cycles. Using its own MiXCR run on the 5' RACE reads, TCRdb lists one record per CDR3 protein. Seen here are hundreds of thousands of distinct CDR3 sequences, around 30% observed once, and the top ten hold roughly a sixth. This CDR3 region has 15 residues. Germline V gives CDR1 SGHNT, CDR2 YENEEA. The chain is built from TRBV11-3 and TRBJ2-7, with D perhaps TRBD1 (6 bases). The better agreement between TRBJ2-5 and the DNA end casts doubt on the J call. Sequences were obtained from blood. This receptor was obtained from a woman aged 80 or older in good health. The CDR3 nucleotides are TGTGCCAGCAGCCCAGGACACCTAGGGGGTGAGACCCAGTACTTC. It specifies CASSPGHLGGETQYF.